The entry below gives a single T cell receptor (beta chain) sequence along with its context. Using immunoSEQ multiplex PCR, the repertoire was profiled, and TCRdb retains in-frame clones only, with some absent. The sample consists of tens of thousands of clones, about 88% of them appearing once. This specimen comes from a study of blood T cell repertoires in COVID-19. V shed 6 bases and J shed 6 bases, with 12 bases lying between them. This CDR3 has 13 amino acids. Sample: peripheral blood. This receptor was identified in a human donor in a cohort sampled during active COVID-19. The genes are TRBV12-3 or TRBV12-4 and TRBJ2-1, with D tentatively TRBD2 (6 bases). DNA of the CDR3: TGTGCCAGCAGCGGCAAACTAGCCAATGAGCAGTTCTTC. Translating it yields CASSGKLANEQFF.